This TCR beta chain was profiled in a study of CD4 T cell repertoires in COVID-19. Overall study context: CFSE-low cells expanded roughly 11 days with IL-2, then restimulated with other coronavirus spikes.

These memory T cells were uncultured and sequenced directly after ex vivo isolation. Notes on the study in general: Some SARS-CoV-2 clonotypes, between about 6 and 28%, recurred in SARS-CoV and/or HKU1 cultures.

Generated by immunoSEQ multiplex PCR, the TCRdb table keeps only in-frame clones and is missing some. The repertoire holds roughly 23,000 clones, with roughly 87% as singletons. The CDR3 length is 12 residues. V gave up 7 bases and J gave up 14 bases, with 18 bases separating them. CDR1 is MDHEN and CDR2 is SYDVKM in the germline V gene. This clone was counted a few times. Its specificity is unknown. The V call is TRBV28, the J call TRBJ2-1; D is perhaps TRBD2 (6 bases). This sequence originates from a human donor who had COVID-19. The sequences come from central memory CD4+ T cells from blood, collected before the COVID-19 pandemic. CDR3 in DNA: TGTGCCAGCACCAACATACCGGGCGGGGAGTTCTTC. Translation: CASTNIPGGEFF.